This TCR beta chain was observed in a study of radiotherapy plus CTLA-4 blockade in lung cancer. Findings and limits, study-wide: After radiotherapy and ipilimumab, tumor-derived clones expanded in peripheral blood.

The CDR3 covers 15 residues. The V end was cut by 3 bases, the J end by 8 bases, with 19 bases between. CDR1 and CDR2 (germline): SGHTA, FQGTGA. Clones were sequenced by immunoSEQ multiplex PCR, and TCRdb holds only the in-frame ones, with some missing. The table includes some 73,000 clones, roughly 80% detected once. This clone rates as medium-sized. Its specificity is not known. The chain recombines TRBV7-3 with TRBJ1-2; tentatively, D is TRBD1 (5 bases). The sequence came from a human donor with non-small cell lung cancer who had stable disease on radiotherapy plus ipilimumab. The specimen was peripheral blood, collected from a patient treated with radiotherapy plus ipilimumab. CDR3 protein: CASSLTEGTEGGYTF. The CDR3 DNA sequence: TGTGCCAGCAGCTTGACAGAGGGCACCGAGGGGGGCTACACCTTC.